The next 23 T cell receptor beta chains were all read from a single sample in a study of identical twins. MiXCR was run by TCRdb on the 5' RACE reads, yielding one entry per CDR3 protein. This table holds around 550,000 distinct CDR3 sequences, roughly 15% found once. This sample also appeared in a second study, on yellow fever vaccine responses in identical twins.

The sample was CD4+ T cells sorted from blood. Receptors were obtained from a woman under 30 in good health.

The V gene is TRBV7-9, the J gene TRBJ2-2, with 8 bases matching TRBD1. This CDR3 region has 15 residues. Germline CDR1 is SEHNR and CDR2 is FQNEAQ (reference sequence). Trimming at V came to 4 bases and at J to 7 bases, leaving 8 bases not matched to a gene. The CDR3 reads CASSSGQVRSGELFF. In DNA, the CDR3 is TGTGCCAGCAGCTCGGGACAGGTTAGGAGCGGGGAGCTGTTTTTT.

The chain uses TRBV3-1 and TRBJ1-1; D not certain. Trimming left V 1 base short and J 7 bases short, with 13 bases between. The CDR3 is 14 amino acids. Germline V gene data show CDR1 as LGHDT and CDR2 as YNNKEL (reference sequence). The CDR3 DNA reads as TGTGCCAGCAGCCAAGGTTATAACAATTTTGAAGCTTTCTTT. Translating gives CASSQGYNNFEAFF.

The chain is built from TRBV11-2 and TRBJ1-1; tentatively, D is TRBD1 (5 bases). The CDR3 has 13 amino acids. Germline V lookup: CDR1 SGHAT, CDR2 FQNNGV. V gave up 10 bases and J gave up 3 bases, with 15 bases separating them. The CDR3 sequence is CATKGQGDTEAFF. The CDR3 nucleotides are TGTGCCACTAAGGGGCAAGGGGACACTGAAGCTTTCTTT.

This clonotype was seen more than once but under ten times. The chain combines TRBV10-3 with TRBJ1-2, with a possible D match to TRBD1 (5 bases). The CDR3 totals 15 residues. Per the germline V gene, CDR1 is ENHRY and CDR2 is SYGVKD. Trimming shortened V by 0 bases and J by 4 bases, and 12 bases separated the two germline ends. CDR3 DNA sequence: TGTGCCATCAGTGAGTCTTCTACAGGCGGCTATGGCTACACCTTC. Its protein product is CAISESSTGGYGYTF.

This clonotype occurred a few times. V and J are TRBV20-1 and TRBJ1-1, with D unclear. Germline CDR1 DFQATT, CDR2 SNEGSKA (reference sequence). V lost 4 bases, J lost 4 bases, and 10 bases lay in between. CDR3 length: 12 amino acids. CDR3 coding DNA: TGCAGTGCTAAGTTTTCGGGCACTGAAGCTTTCTTT. Encoded protein: CSAKFSGTEAFF.

The chain joins TRBV20-1 to TRBJ2-1; D is tentatively TRBD1 or TRBD2 (5 bases each). The CDR3 is 14 amino acids. Per germline, CDR1 DFQATT and CDR2 SNEGSKA (reference sequence). Trimming left V 0 bases short and J 4 bases short, with 10 bases between. The CDR3 sequence is CSARDGTDYNEQFF. Here the CDR3 DNA reads TGCAGTGCTAGAGACGGGACGGATTACAATGAGCAGTTCTTC.

Only a few counts were recorded for this clonotype. The chain combines TRBV20-1 with TRBJ1-5; weak D call: TRBD1 (5 bases). Trimming left V 3 bases short and J 1 base short, with 13 bases between. Germline loops: CDR1 DFQATT, CDR2 SNEGSKA (reference sequence). CDR3 size: 15 residues. CDR3 nucleotides: TGCAGTGCTAGCCCGGGACTCGAGAGCAATCAGCCCCAGCATTTT. Translated, it gives CSASPGLESNQPQHF.

J is TRBJ2-2 and V is TRBV5-1; D is undetermined. Per germline, CDR1 SGHRS and CDR2 YFSETQ. The CDR3 spans 17 residues. Deletions cut 0 bases from V and 6 bases from J, with 18 bases between. The CDR3 DNA sequence: TGCGCCAGCAGCTTGGAATCGCCCCATGGTGGGGCCGGGGAGCTGTTTTTT. Translating gives CASSLESPHGGAGELFF.

This clonotype was seen a few times. The chain carries TRBV29-1 and TRBJ1-2; TRBD1 is a possible D gene (6 bases). V lost 3 bases, J lost 2 bases, and 7 bases lay in between. Germline values: CDR1 SQVTM, CDR2 ANQGSEA. This CDR3 comprises 12 residues. This CDR3 reads CSVDRGNYGYTF. CDR3 coding DNA: TGCAGCGTTGATAGGGGGAACTATGGCTACACCTTC.

The CDR3 nucleotides read TGTGCCAGCAGCCAAGGGACTAGCGGGGTTGAAGAGACCCAGTACTTC. Translating gives CASSQGTSGVEETQYF. The chain couples TRBV4-2 to TRBJ2-5, with 12 positions matching TRBD2. J was trimmed by 3 bases and V by 1 base; bases with no gene match: 3. The CDR3 spans 16 residues. The germline V gene encodes CDR1 LGHNA and CDR2 YNFKEQ.

The rearrangement joins TRBV11-2 to TRBJ2-7; TRBD1 might be the D (6 bases). V lost 6 bases and J 4 bases, leaving 13 bases between the germline ends. The CDR3 sequence is 13 residues long. In germline, CDR1 is SGHAT, CDR2 FQNNGV. CDR3 sequence reads: CASSHRQAYEQYV. The DNA of the CDR3 is TGTGCCAGCAGTCATCGACAGGCTTACGAGCAGTACGTC.

This clonotype was seen only a few times. The rearrangement uses TRBV2 and TRBJ2-3, with TRBD2 as a possible D gene (5 bases). This CDR3 has 15 amino acids. Germline CDR1 reads SNHLY; CDR2 reads FYNNEI. V lost 3 bases and J 1 base, leaving 11 bases between the germline ends. CDR3 nucleotides: TGTGCCAGCAGTGATTTGGGAGCCGGCACAGATACGCAGTATTTT. Translating it yields CASSDLGAGTDTQYF.

The rearrangement joins TRBV7-9 to TRBJ2-7; D might be TRBD2 (5 bases). Germline V gives CDR1 SEHNR, CDR2 FQNEAQ (reference sequence). V lost 2 bases and J lost 2, with 13 bases in between. CDR3 length equals 15 residues. The CDR3 DNA is TGTGCCAGCAGCTTACCCCTAGCTTCCCCCTACGAGCAGTACTTC. It translates to CASSLPLASPYEQYF.

The V and J genes are TRBV9 and TRBJ2-5; D is possibly TRBD1 or TRBD2 (7 bases each). V was trimmed by 4 bases and J by 5 bases, leaving 18 bases between them. The CDR3 totals 15 residues. The germline V gene encodes CDR1 SGDLS and CDR2 YYNGEE. The CDR3 loop is CASSPTGPGRETQYF. The DNA for the CDR3 is TGTGCCAGCAGCCCGACAGGGCCCGGGAGGGAGACCCAGTACTTC.

This clonotype was seen repeatedly, ten times or more. The chain links TRBV5-1 to TRBJ2-2, with 8 positions matching TRBD2. The germline V gene has CDR1 SGHRS and CDR2 YFSETQ. The CDR3 has 16 residues. V gave up 2 bases and J gave up 3 bases; unmatched junction bases: 6. CDR3 region: CASSFGAGADTGELFF. CDR3 nucleotides: TGCGCCAGCAGCTTCGGAGCGGGAGCTGACACCGGGGAGCTGTTTTTT. Combining the CDR3 with reference TRBV5-1 and TRBJ2-2 gives the whole variable domain KAGVTQTPRYLIKTRGQQVTLSCSPISGHRSVSWYQQTPGQGLQFLFEYFSETQRNKGNFPGRFSGRQFSNSRSEMNVSTLELGDSALYLCASSFGAGADTGELFFGEGSRLTVL.

CDR3 in amino acids: CASSYLAGGLNSYEQYF. The DNA of the CDR3 is TGTGCCAGCAGCTATCTAGCGGGAGGCCTAAACTCCTACGAGCAGTACTTC. The chain links TRBV28 to TRBJ2-7; 11 bases line up with TRBD2. Germline CDR1 is MDHEN and CDR2 is SYDVKM. Trimming at V came to 6 bases and at J to 0 bases, leaving 10 bases not matched to a gene. The CDR3 length is 17 residues.

This clonotype was seen repeatedly, ten times or more. V usage is TRBV12-3 or TRBV12-4 and J usage is TRBJ2-2; D uncertain. Trimming pared 5 bases from V and 5 bases from J, leaving 6 bases between. This CDR3 has 12 amino acids. For the CDR3, the DNA is TGTGCCAGCAGTAGGGAAACCGGGGAGCTGTTTTTT. Translated, it gives CASSRETGELFF.

The rearrangement uses TRBV7-2 and TRBJ2-3; D remains ambiguous. The ends were cut back, 1 base at V and 2 bases at J, with 7 bases in the middle. Germline V lookup: CDR1 SGHTA, CDR2 FQGNSA. CDR3 size: 14 residues. CDR3 bases: TGTGCCAGCAGCTTAGGGGTCTTCACAGATACGCAGTATTTT. It encodes CASSLGVFTDTQYF.

The V call is TRBV4-2, the J call TRBJ2-1, with no clear D. Trimming shortened V by 0 bases and J by 5 bases, and 2 bases separated the two germline ends. The CDR3 totals 12 residues. Germline-derived CDR1 and CDR2 are LGHNA and YNFKEQ. CDR3 sequence: CASSQENNEQFF. In DNA, the CDR3 is TGTGCCAGCAGCCAAGAAAACAATGAGCAGTTCTTC.

This clonotype was seen at least ten times. V gene TRBV20-1 combines with J gene TRBJ2-2; D uncertain. The V and J ends lost 0 bases and 0 bases respectively, with 2 bases between them. Germline V gives CDR1 DFQATT, CDR2 SNEGSKA (reference sequence). The CDR3 has 13 residues. The CDR3 DNA follows: TGCAGTGCTAGAGAAACGAACACCGGGGAGCTGTTTTTT. Its protein product is CSARETNTGELFF.

A single count supports this clonotype. This chain connects TRBV27 to TRBJ2-7, with D perhaps matching TRBD1 (6 bases). The CDR3 has 15 amino acids. Germline CDR1 is MNHEY and CDR2 is SMNVEV (reference sequence). V gave up 5 bases and J gave up 2 bases, with 16 bases separating them. CDR3: CASSVQGFLTYEQYF. CDR3 bases: TGTGCCAGCAGTGTACAGGGCTTTCTAACCTACGAGCAGTACTTC.

This clonotype was seen a few times. CDR3 in amino acids: CSVGQGRNSPLHF. The CDR3 nucleotides are TGCAGCGTGGGTCAGGGGAGGAATTCACCCCTCCACTTT. The rearrangement links TRBV29-1 to TRBJ1-6, with D possibly TRBD1 on 6 matching bases. Germline-derived CDR1 and CDR2 are SQVTM and ANQGSEA. This CDR3 region has 13 residues. V was cut by 6 bases and J by 7 bases, with 13 bases left in between.

In its sample, this clonotype was seen many times. The chain joins TRBV28 to TRBJ1-1; tentative D call: TRBD1 (6 bases). Germline lookup yields CDR1 MDHEN and CDR2 SYDVKM. This CDR3 contains 13 residues. Trimming pared 6 bases from V and 1 base from J, leaving 9 bases between. The CDR3 nucleotides read TGTGCCAGCAGCTCGGGACAGAACACTGAAGCTTTCTTT. Its protein is CASSSGQNTEAFF.